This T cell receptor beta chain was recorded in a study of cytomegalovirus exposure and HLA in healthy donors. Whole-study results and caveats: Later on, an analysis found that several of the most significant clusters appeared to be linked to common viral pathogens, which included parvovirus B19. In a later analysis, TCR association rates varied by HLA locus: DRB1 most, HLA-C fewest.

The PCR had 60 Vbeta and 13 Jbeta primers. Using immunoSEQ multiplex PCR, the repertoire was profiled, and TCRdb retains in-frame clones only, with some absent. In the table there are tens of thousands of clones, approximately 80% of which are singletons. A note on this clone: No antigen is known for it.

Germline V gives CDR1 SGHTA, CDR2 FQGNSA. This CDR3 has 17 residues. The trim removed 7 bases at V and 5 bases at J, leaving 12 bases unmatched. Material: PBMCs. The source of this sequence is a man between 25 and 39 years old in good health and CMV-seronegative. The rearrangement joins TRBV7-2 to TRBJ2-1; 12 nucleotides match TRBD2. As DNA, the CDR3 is TGTGCCAGCACCTCTATCTCCTCTAGCGGGGGGGACAATGAGCAGTTCTTC. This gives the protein CASTSISSSGGDNEQFF.